The sequence of this T cell receptor (beta chain) was determined in a study of control samples from healthy donors and cancer patients. This clone was observed a few times. Produced via immunoSEQ multiplex PCR; TCRdb's table is partial and in-frame only. The data hold under 95,000 clones, with about four fifths observed a single time. The CDR3 totals 14 residues. The germline V gene encodes CDR1 LNHDA and CDR2 SQIVND (reference sequence). The V end was cut by 5 bases, the J end by 0 bases, with 8 bases between. This chain links TRBV19 with TRBJ1-5, with D tentatively TRBD1 (5 bases). Sequencing was performed on blood. The TCR originated in a man aged 50-60 years in good health. The CDR3 bases are TGTGCCAGTAGTGCAGGGATTAGCAATCAGCCCCAGCATTTT. The encoded protein is CASSAGISNQPQHF.